The T cell receptor beta chain described here comes from a study of blood T cell repertoires in COVID-19. Study information: The origin of the acute and convalescent COVID-19 samples was the United States, Italy and Spain.

From germline, CDR1 is MNHEY and CDR2 SMNVEV (reference sequence). The CDR3 spans 16 residues. V trimming: 7 bases; J trimming: 10 bases; junction bases outside the gene matches: 17. In the authors' methods: For nucleated cells, counts were estimated from reference gene primer amplification. Sequencing used immunoSEQ multiplex PCR; TCRdb keeps in-frame clones, though not all of them. V and J calls and clone size come straight from that table; D and trimming were deduced from the DNA. This sample yields some 130,000 clones, of which approximately 89% are seen a single time; around 10% belongs to the top ten.

V is TRBV27 and J is TRBJ2-1; 9 bases fit TRBD2. The receptor's source is a woman aged 70-85 years with COVID-19, enrolled during active disease. Input material: peripheral blood. In DNA form, the CDR3 reads TGTGCCAGCAAAATTAGCGGGGGCCTCTTGGCATCCGAGCAGTTCTTC. Amino acids: CASKISGGLLASEQFF.